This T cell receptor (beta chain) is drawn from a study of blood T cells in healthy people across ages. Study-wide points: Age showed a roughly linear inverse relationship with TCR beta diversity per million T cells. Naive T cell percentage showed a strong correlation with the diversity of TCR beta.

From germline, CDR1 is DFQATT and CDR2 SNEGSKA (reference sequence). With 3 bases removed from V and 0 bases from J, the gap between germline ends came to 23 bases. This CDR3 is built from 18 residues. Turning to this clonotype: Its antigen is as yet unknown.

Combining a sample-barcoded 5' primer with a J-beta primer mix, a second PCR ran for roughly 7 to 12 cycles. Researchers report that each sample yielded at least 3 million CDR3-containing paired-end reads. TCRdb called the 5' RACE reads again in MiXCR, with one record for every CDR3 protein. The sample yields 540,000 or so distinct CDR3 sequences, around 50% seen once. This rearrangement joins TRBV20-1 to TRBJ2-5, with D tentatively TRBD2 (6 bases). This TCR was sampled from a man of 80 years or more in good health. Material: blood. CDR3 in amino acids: CSARYLGTRADNQETQYF. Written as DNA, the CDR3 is TGCAGTGCTAGGTATCTCGGGACTCGGGCGGACAACCAAGAGACCCAGTACTTC.